The 31 T cell receptor beta chains listed next were all sequenced from one sample in a study of blood T cell repertoires in COVID-19. Generated by immunoSEQ multiplex PCR, the TCRdb table keeps only in-frame clones and is missing some. Of 60,000 to 65,000 clones detected, over 75% appear once; the ten largest clones hold 3.5% to 4.5%. The sequenced material came from peripheral blood. These receptors originate from a man aged 45-60 years with active COVID-19.

The chain employs TRBV5-1 and TRBJ2-7; D is undetermined. Looked up from germline, CDR1 is SGHRS and CDR2 is YFSETQ. The germline V and J ends were trimmed by 3 bases and 2 bases, with 12 bases remaining between them. The CDR3 has 14 residues. This CDR3 is CASSWRPETYEQYF. The DNA for the CDR3 is TGCGCCAGCAGCTGGCGGCCAGAAACCTACGAGCAGTACTTC.

This chain joins TRBV6-4 and TRBJ2-1, with TRBD1 matching over 8 bases. This CDR3 comprises 16 residues. J was trimmed by 4 bases and V by 2 bases; bases with no gene match: 7. Germline CDR1 and CDR2: MRHNA and SNTAGT. Here the CDR3 DNA reads TGTGCCAGCAGTGACGACGACAGGGGACCATACAATGAGCAGTTCTTC. This codes for CASSDDDRGPYNEQFF.

V gene TRBV2 combines with J gene TRBJ2-1; tentative D call: TRBD2 (5 bases). The V and J ends lost 7 bases and 5 bases respectively, with 15 bases between them. The CDR3 loop spans 14 amino acids. From germline, CDR1 is SNHLY and CDR2 FYNNEI. CDR3 sequence: CASKRTFLNNEQFF. CDR3 nucleotides: TGTGCCAGCAAGAGGACTTTTCTTAACAATGAGCAGTTCTTC.

The J gene is TRBJ2-1, the V gene TRBV7-9; weak D call: TRBD2 (6 bases). The V gene lost 2 bases and the J gene lost 4 bases, with 12 bases spanning the gap. The CDR3 length is 15 residues. From germline, CDR1 is SEHNR and CDR2 FQNEAQ (reference sequence). The CDR3, as DNA: TGTGCCAGCAGCTTAATCCGGGGGAAATACAATGAGCAGTTCTTC. Translated, it gives CASSLIRGKYNEQFF.

There are a few counts of this clone. CDR3 bases: TGTGCCAGCAGCCCCCTCGGACTAGCGGGGCTAACCTACGAGCAGTACTTC. Translated, it gives CASSPLGLAGLTYEQYF. The genes are TRBV7-8 and TRBJ2-7; 12 positions match TRBD2. The V and J ends lost 5 bases and 2 bases, in that order; junction bases with no gene match: 10. Germline V gives CDR1 SGHVS, CDR2 FQNEAQ. The CDR3 consists of 17 residues.

This chain links TRBV3-1 (or the pseudogene TRBV3-2) with TRBJ1-4; 9 nucleotides match TRBD1. The CDR3 runs to 16 residues. The junction had 10 bases not matched to a gene; V was cut back by 3 bases and J by 8 bases. Germline V gene data show CDR1 as LGHDT and CDR2 as YNNKEL (reference sequence). The CDR3, as DNA: TGTGCCAGCAGCCAGGTTTCCGGGACAGGGAGAGAAAAACTGTTTTTT. Translating it yields CASSQVSGTGREKLFF.

The rearrangement links TRBV7-2 to TRBJ2-2; D uncertain. V shed 5 bases and J shed 1 base, with 8 bases lying between them. CDR1 and CDR2 (germline): SGHTA, FQGNSA. The CDR3 totals 14 residues. In nucleotides, the CDR3 is TGTGCCAGCAGCCATACATGGAACACCGGGGAGCTGTTTTTT. Translation gives CASSHTWNTGELFF. The variable domain in full, with the rest retrieved from reference TRBV7-2 and TRBJ2-2, is GAGVSQSPSNKVTEKGKDVELRCDPISGHTALYWYRQSLGQGLEFLIYFQGNSAPDKSGLPSDRFSAERTGGSVSTLTIQRTQQEDSAVYLCASSHTWNTGELFFGEGSRLTVL.

This chain joins TRBV27 and TRBJ1-4; TRBD1 is a possible D gene (6 bases). CDR3 length equals 14 residues. Germline V CDR1 and CDR2: MNHEY, SMNVEV (reference sequence). Trimming left V 3 bases short and J 7 bases short, with 12 bases between. The CDR3 region has the DNA TGTGCCAGCAGTTTCACAGGGATGGGTGAAAAACTGTTTTTT. Its protein product is CASSFTGMGEKLFF.

The chain uses TRBV5-4 and TRBJ2-3; 8 bases match TRBD1. CDR3 length: 14 amino acids. Looked up from germline, CDR1 is SGHNT and CDR2 is YYREEE (reference sequence). The V and J ends lost 6 bases and 5 bases, in that order; junction bases with no gene match: 8. CDR3 bases: TGTGCCAGCAACAAACAGGGGGATGGAGATACGCAGTATTTT. It is translated as CASNKQGDGDTQYF.

V usage is TRBV7-2 and J usage is TRBJ1-3; 7 nucleotides agree with TRBD1. V shed 6 bases and J 4 bases; nucleotides not matched to a gene: 18. Germline V gives CDR1 SGHTA, CDR2 FQGNSA. The CDR3 runs to 18 residues. For the CDR3, the DNA is TGTGCCAGCAGTCTCCGCGGGACAGACACTCTGCGCGGAAACACCATATATTTT. As protein: CASSLRGTDTLRGNTIYF.

V usage is TRBV7-9 and J usage is TRBJ2-7; TRBD1 might be the D (6 bases). Germline V CDR1 and CDR2: SEHNR, FQNEAQ (reference sequence). The CDR3 runs to 15 residues. Trimming shortened V by 3 bases and J by 4 bases, and 16 bases separated the two germline ends. In nucleotides, the CDR3 is TGTGCCAGCAGCTTCCTTAACAGGGCAGGATACGAGCAGTACTTC. It translates to CASSFLNRAGYEQYF.

This chain joins TRBV5-6 and TRBJ2-5, with a possible D match to TRBD2 (6 bases). In germline, CDR1 is SGHDT, CDR2 YYEEEE. Trimming left V 1 base short and J 7 bases short, with 23 bases between. The CDR3 covers 17 residues. Written as DNA, the CDR3 is TGTGCCAGCAGCTTGCTCTCCGTGGTATCGGGGGTTGGGACCCAGTACTTC. It codes for CASSLLSVVSGVGTQYF.

The chain recombines TRBV18 with TRBJ1-2, with D hard to call. The length of the CDR3 is 13 residues. V lost 2 bases and J lost 8, with 12 bases in between. Germline V lookup: CDR1 KGHSH, CDR2 LQKENI. The CDR3 spells CASSPGSGYGYTF. The CDR3 DNA follows: TGTGCCAGCTCACCAGGGTCCGGGTACGGCTACACCTTC.

This clone was seen a single time. The rearrangement uses TRBV7-9 and TRBJ2-2; TRBD2 might be the D (6 bases). Germline CDR1 and CDR2: SEHNR and FQNEAQ (reference sequence). This CDR3 spans 15 amino acids. The V and J ends lost 5 bases and 5 bases respectively, with 15 bases between them. In DNA form, the CDR3 reads TGTGCCAGCAGCGGAGGGTACCTCCGAACCGGGGAGCTGTTTTTT. It encodes CASSGGYLRTGELFF.

In this sample, this clone turned up once. This sequence joins TRBV7-7 and TRBJ2-6; TRBD1 is a possible D gene (6 bases). CDR1 and CDR2 (germline): SSHAT, FNYEAQ (reference sequence). There are 15 residues in the CDR3. Between the trimmed V and J ends, which lost 10 bases and 0 bases, there was a span of 13 bases. CDR3 sequence (DNA): TGTGCCACCTCAGGGGTGGGCTCTGGGGCCAACGTCCTGACTTTC. It codes for CATSGVGSGANVLTF.

The V gene is TRBV27, the J gene TRBJ2-7; 9 positions agree with TRBD2. Germline V gene sequence: CDR1 MNHEY, CDR2 SMNVEV (reference sequence). The CDR3 loop spans 14 amino acids. The junction had 3 bases not matched to a gene; V was cut back by 3 bases and J by 3 bases. The CDR3 sequence: CASSFLAGHYEQYF. Written as DNA, the CDR3 is TGTGCCAGCAGTTTTCTAGCGGGGCACTACGAGCAGTACTTC.

This rearrangement joins TRBV25-1 to TRBJ2-1, with a possible D match to TRBD1 (6 bases). The CDR3 sequence is 13 residues long. Trimming cost V 8 bases and J 4 bases, with 12 bases left between them. Germline values: CDR1 MGHDK, CDR2 SYGVNS. CDR3 nucleotides: TGTGCCAGCGGGACATTAGGGTACAATGAGCAGTTCTTC. Its translation is CASGTLGYNEQFF.

J is TRBJ2-7 and V is TRBV10-1, with D possibly TRBD1 on 6 matching bases. V was cut by 10 bases and J by 5 bases, with 24 bases left in between. Germline lookup yields CDR1 WNHNN and CDR2 SYGVQD (reference sequence). This CDR3 is 15 amino acids long. CDR3 loop: CATLATHRSGDEQYF. The CDR3 DNA sequence: TGCGCCACCCTTGCTACCCACCGATCAGGGGACGAGCAGTACTTC.

This rearrangement joins TRBV6-5 to TRBJ2-5; TRBD2 might be the D (7 bases). The CDR3 sequence is 15 residues long. Trimming cost V 7 bases and J 2 bases, with 17 bases left between them. CDR1 and CDR2 (germline): MNHEY, SVGAGI. The CDR3 sequence is CASKNWGGRQETQYF. As DNA, the CDR3 is TGTGCCAGCAAAAATTGGGGGGGGCGTCAAGAGACCCAGTACTTC.

The chain employs TRBV11-2 and TRBJ1-1; 7 nucleotides align to TRBD1. The trim removed 5 bases at V and 5 bases at J, leaving 11 bases unmatched. The CDR3 is 15 amino acids. CDR1 is SGHAT and CDR2 is FQNNGV in the germline V gene. CDR3 DNA: TGTGCCAGCAGCCCCACCCCAGGGGGAATAACTGAAGCTTTCTTT. It is translated as CASSPTPGGITEAFF.

This clone was counted only a few times. The chain couples TRBV7-9 to TRBJ1-2; weak D call: TRBD1 (5 bases). Germline lookup yields CDR1 SEHNR and CDR2 FQNEAQ (reference sequence). Deletions cut 4 bases from V and 12 bases from J, with 15 bases between. This CDR3 is 12 amino acids long. As DNA, the CDR3 is TGTGCCAGCAGCTCGCAGGGTGGGGTTCACACCTTC. This codes for CASSSQGGVHTF.

CDR3 nucleotide sequence: TGTGCCAGTAAACGACAGAACGGAGGGCAAGATACGCAGTATTTT. This gives the protein CASKRQNGGQDTQYF. The chain recombines TRBV6-5 with TRBJ2-3, with D maybe TRBD2 (6 bases). Germline CDR1 and CDR2: MNHEY and SVGAGI. The length of the CDR3 is 15 residues. Trimming took 9 bases from V and 5 from J, leaving 21 bases between them.

The CDR3 protein is CASSQEGSDTQYF. CDR3 sequence (DNA): TGCGCCAGCAGCCAGGAGGGGTCAGATACGCAGTATTTT. V gene TRBV5-1 combines with J gene TRBJ2-3; D is possibly TRBD2 (6 bases). This CDR3 contains 13 residues. Germline CDR1 and CDR2: SGHRS and YFSETQ. V was pared by 4 bases and J by 4 bases, with 10 bases between.

V usage is TRBV7-9 and J usage is TRBJ1-1, with TRBD1 matching 8 bases. CDR1 is SEHNR, CDR2 FQNEAQ, per germline (reference sequence). The CDR3 has 12 amino acids. The trim removed 3 bases at V and 11 bases at J, leaving 5 bases unmatched. CDR3 loop: CASSFDRGWAFF. CDR3 DNA sequence: TGTGCCAGCAGCTTCGACAGGGGATGGGCTTTCTTT.

In this sample, this clone turned up once. The chain combines TRBV9 with TRBJ1-3; weak D call: TRBD1 (5 bases). This CDR3 is built from 14 residues. Germline V gene sequence: CDR1 SGDLS, CDR2 YYNGEE. The V end lost 4 bases, the J end lost 3 bases, and 11 bases lay between the germline ends. CDR3 residues: CASSPGGFGNTIYF. The CDR3 DNA is TGTGCCAGCAGCCCGGGGGGTTTTGGAAACACCATATATTTT.

This clone was observed a single time. The chain is built from TRBV7-2 and TRBJ2-7, with D tentatively TRBD1 (5 bases). The length of the CDR3 is 13 residues. Germline V CDR1 and CDR2: SGHTA, FQGNSA. V dropped 6 bases and J dropped 3 bases, with 12 bases sitting between them. The CDR3 DNA reads TGTGCCAGCAGTTTTGACAGACTCTACGAGCAGTACTTC. Residues: CASSFDRLYEQYF.

The chain joins TRBV7-9 to TRBJ1-1; D is perhaps TRBD1 (6 bases). The germline V and J ends were trimmed by 6 bases and 11 bases, with 16 bases remaining between them. CDR1 and CDR2 from the germline V gene are SEHNR and FQNEAQ (reference sequence). The CDR3 has 12 residues. Written as DNA, the CDR3 is TGTGCCAGCAGTCGGATAGAGGGGGAGGCTTTCTTT. This codes for CASSRIEGEAFF. Supplemented by reference TRBV7-9 and TRBJ1-1, the full variable domain reads DTGVSQNPRHKITKRGQNVTFRCDPISEHNRLYWYRQTLGQGPEFLTYFQNEAQLEKSRLLSDRFSAERPKGSFSTLEIQRTEQGDSAMYLCASSRIEGEAFFGQGTRLTVV.

This chain joins TRBV7-2 and TRBJ1-2; the D gene is possibly TRBD1 (6 bases). The V and J ends lost 5 bases and 4 bases respectively, with 17 bases between them. This CDR3 is built from 15 residues. Germline lookup yields CDR1 SGHTA and CDR2 FQGNSA. CDR3 region: CASSVTPGGSYGYTF. The CDR3 nucleotides read TGTGCCAGCAGCGTAACACCTGGGGGCAGCTATGGCTACACCTTC.

The CDR3 is CASSAGGEQFF. The CDR3 nucleotides read TGTGCCAGCAGCGCAGGGGGTGAGCAGTTCTTC. The V gene is TRBV7-3, the J gene TRBJ2-1; 7 bases are a match to TRBD1. The germline V gene has CDR1 SGHTA and CDR2 FQGTGA. The CDR3 totals 11 residues. The junction had 1 base not matched to a gene; V was cut back by 5 bases and J by 9 bases.

This chain links TRBV25-1 with TRBJ1-3; 7 bases align to TRBD1. CDR3 size: 17 residues. The trim removed 5 bases at V and 4 bases at J, leaving 14 bases unmatched. Germline lookup yields CDR1 MGHDK and CDR2 SYGVNS. The CDR3 DNA reads TGTGCCAGCAGTTCCCCCGGGGCAGGGGGATCCGGAAACACCATATATTTT. Amino acids: CASSSPGAGGSGNTIYF.

This chain connects TRBV5-3 to TRBJ2-3; 10 positions match TRBD2. TRBV5-3 belongs to the ORF category, with a function that is uncertain. Trimming took 3 bases from V and 3 from J; bases not matched to a gene: 4. CDR3 length: 15 amino acids. The CDR3 protein is CARSSLAGATDTQYF. The DNA for the CDR3 is TGTGCCAGAAGCTCGCTAGCGGGGGCGACAGATACGCAGTATTTT.